The clone carrying this TCR beta chain was picked up many times. Its target is unknown. V shed 5 bases and J shed 6 bases, with 17 bases lying between them. The CDR3 totals 14 residues. Germline CDR1 and CDR2: SGHTA and FQGNSA. In TCRdb, the reads were re-called with MiXCR into one record per CDR3 protein. Of about 490,000 distinct CDR3 sequences listed, around 27% are singletons. This specimen belongs to a study of T cell repertoires in cytomegalovirus infection. Across the whole study: An indication of both CMV infection and matching HLA type came from public TCR beta signatures.

The study, taken as a whole, reports: The ex vivo response was dominated by HLA-C-restricted CMV-specific TCR beta clonotypes.

The sequenced sample was PBMCs. This sequence joins TRBV7-2 and TRBJ2-7; either TRBD1 or TRBD2 may supply D (6 bases each). This TCR derives from a human donor in good health (CMV status not recorded). Some clones in this sample may be carry-over from other donors' samples. The CDR3 loop is CASSTGWRGVEQYF. The DNA for the CDR3 is TGTGCCAGCAGCACGGGGTGGAGGGGGGTCGAGCAGTACTTC.